What follows are 10 T cell receptor beta chains derived from one specimen sequenced in a study of control samples from healthy donors and cancer patients. Here immunoSEQ multiplex PCR was the method, and the copy in TCRdb shows in-frame clones only, minus some. The repertoire includes about 85,000 clones, around 90% of them detected once, and 7.6% sits in the top ten. Sample: blood. These receptors were taken from a woman in her fifties or sixties in good health.

The chain is built from TRBV5-4 and TRBJ2-7, with 8 bases matching TRBD1. J lost 5 bases, V lost 5 bases, and 9 bases had no gene match. CDR3 length: 14 residues. CDR1 and CDR2 from the germline V gene are SGHNT and YYREEE (reference sequence). Written as DNA, the CDR3 is TGTGCCAGCAGGCGACTAGGACAGGGTCACGAGCAGTACTTC. Its translation is CASRRLGQGHEQYF.

This rearrangement joins TRBV11-2 to TRBJ2-3; 9 positions agree with TRBD2. V trimming: 5 bases; J trimming: 5 bases; junction bases outside the gene matches: 8. The CDR3 spans 15 residues. CDR1 and CDR2 from the germline V gene are SGHAT and FQNNGV. This CDR3 reads CASSKGLREGDTQYF. DNA of the CDR3: TGTGCCAGCAGCAAGGGACTGCGGGAGGGAGATACGCAGTATTTT. Full variable domain (outside the CDR3, taken from reference TRBV11-2 and TRBJ2-3): EAGVAQSPRYKIIEKRQSVAFWCNPISGHATLYWYQQILGQGPKLLIQFQNNGVVDDSQLPKDRFSAERLKGVDSTLKIQPAKLEDSAVYLCASSKGLREGDTQYFGPGTRLTVL.

The table lists this clone with a few counts. V gene TRBV30 combines with J gene TRBJ1-3; perhaps TRBD1 as D (5 bases). Trimming removed 0 bases at V and 0 bases at J, with 12 bases between. From germline, CDR1 is GTSNPN and CDR2 SVGIG (reference sequence). The CDR3 is made up of 16 amino acids. The CDR3 loop is CAWSVRGGYSGNTIYF. CDR3 DNA: TGTGCCTGGAGTGTAAGGGGAGGATACTCTGGAAACACCATATATTTT.

The chain couples TRBV5-4 to TRBJ1-1; D uncertain. CDR1 is SGHNT, CDR2 YYREEE, per germline (reference sequence). V lost 4 bases to trimming and J lost 1 base, with 8 bases between them. The length of the CDR3 is 13 residues. The CDR3 is CASSLQQNTEAFF. In DNA form, the CDR3 reads TGTGCCAGCAGCCTTCAGCAGAACACTGAAGCTTTCTTT.

The V call is TRBV7-2, the J call TRBJ1-3; TRBD1 matches 8 bases. CDR1 is SGHTA and CDR2 is FQGNSA in the germline V gene. J gave up 2 bases and V 5 bases, and 5 bases lay outside the gene matches. The CDR3 contains 15 residues. The CDR3 region is CASSQSGGAGNTIYF. The CDR3 DNA follows: TGTGCCAGCAGCCAATCAGGGGGCGCTGGAAACACCATATATTTT.

The V call is TRBV27, the J call TRBJ1-2; 7 nucleotides line up with TRBD1. Germline V lookup: CDR1 MNHEY, CDR2 SMNVEV (reference sequence). V dropped 6 bases and J dropped 7; count of bases not matched to a gene: 11. CDR3 length equals 14 residues. In DNA form, the CDR3 reads TGTGCCAGCAGGGGTGCGGGACAGCTTCTTGGCTACACCTTC. Protein sequence: CASRGAGQLLGYTF.

The chain couples TRBV9 to TRBJ1-2; D is perhaps TRBD1 (5 bases). Germline CDR1 SGDLS, CDR2 YYNGEE. CDR3 length equals 13 residues. Trimming took 0 bases from V and 5 from J, leaving 8 bases between them. CDR3 protein: CASSVGAGYGYTF. The CDR3 coding sequence is TGTGCCAGCAGCGTAGGGGCAGGGTATGGCTACACCTTC.

V and J are TRBV19 and TRBJ2-4; D is possibly TRBD1 (7 bases). The CDR3 has 12 residues. Trimming cost V 6 bases and J 9 bases, with 12 bases left between them. Germline V gene lookup returns CDR1 LNHDA and CDR2 SQIVND (reference sequence). DNA of the CDR3: TGTGCCAGTAGAAACAGGGGAGGCATTCAGTACTTC. It codes for CASRNRGGIQYF.

This clone was detected once. The chain employs TRBV6-5 and TRBJ2-7; 7 bases fit TRBD2. CDR1 is MNHEY and CDR2 is SVGAGI in the germline V gene. The CDR3 consists of 14 residues. J gave up 3 bases and V 6 bases, and 8 bases lay outside the gene matches. The CDR3 loop reads CASRRGEVSYEQYF. For the CDR3, the DNA is TGTGCCAGCAGACGGGGGGAGGTTAGCTACGAGCAGTACTTC.

The chain uses TRBV9 and TRBJ1-2; TRBD1 agrees at 10 bases. Germline V CDR1 and CDR2: SGDLS, YYNGEE. The CDR3 totals 13 residues. V shed 3 bases and J 8 bases; nucleotides not matched to a gene: 4. The CDR3 here is CASSAGTGVGYTF. The CDR3, as DNA: TGTGCCAGCAGCGCCGGGACAGGGGTAGGCTACACCTTC.